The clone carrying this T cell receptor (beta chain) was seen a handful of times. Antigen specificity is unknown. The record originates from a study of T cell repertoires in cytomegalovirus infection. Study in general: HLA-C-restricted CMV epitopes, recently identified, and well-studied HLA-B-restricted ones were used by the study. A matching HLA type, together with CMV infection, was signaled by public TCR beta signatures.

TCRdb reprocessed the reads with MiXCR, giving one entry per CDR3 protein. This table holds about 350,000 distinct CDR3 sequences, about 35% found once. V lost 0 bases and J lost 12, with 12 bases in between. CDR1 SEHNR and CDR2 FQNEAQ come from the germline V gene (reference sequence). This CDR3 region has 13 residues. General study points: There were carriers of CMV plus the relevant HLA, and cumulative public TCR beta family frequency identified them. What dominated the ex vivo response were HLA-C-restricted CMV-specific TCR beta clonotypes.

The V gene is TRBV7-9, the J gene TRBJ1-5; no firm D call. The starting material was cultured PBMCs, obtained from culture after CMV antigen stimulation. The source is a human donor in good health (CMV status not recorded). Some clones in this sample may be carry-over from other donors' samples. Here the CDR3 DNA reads TGTGCCAGCAGCTTAGCGTGGTCTGGGGTCCAGCATTTT. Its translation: CASSLAWSGVQHF.